These 27 T cell receptor beta chains came from one sample sequenced in a study of T cell repertoires in cytomegalovirus infection. The antigens for these receptors are not known. From the reads, TCRdb called clonotypes with MiXCR, one entry per CDR3 protein. The data show about 830,000 distinct CDR3 sequences, around a third seen once. Material: cultured CD8+ T cells from PBMCs, obtained from culture after CMV antigen stimulation. The receptors stem from a human donor in good health (CMV status not recorded). Some clones in this sample may be carry-over from other donors' samples.

This clonotype was detected a few times. This chain joins TRBV29-1 and TRBJ1-1; TRBD1 is a possible D gene (5 bases). Germline V lookup: CDR1 SQVTM, CDR2 ANQGSEA. This CDR3 spans 13 amino acids. Trimming removed 5 bases from V and 4 bases from J, with 14 bases in between. Here the CDR3 DNA reads TGCAGCGTTCAGGGCAGGGATACCACTGAAGCTTTCTTT. Translated, it gives CSVQGRDTTEAFF.

To note about this clonotype: Germline and junction disagree at one end, which may indicate a read error. This chain connects TRBV6-2 or TRBV6-3 to TRBJ2-5, with D unclear. CDR3 length: 16 residues. In germline, CDR1 is MNHEY, CDR2 SVGEGT. The CDR3: CVSSPSFGPHQETQYF. The CDR3 coding sequence is TGTGTCAGCAGCCCGAGTTTCGGACCCCACCAAGAGACCCAGTACTTC.

This clonotype was counted between two and nine times. The chain carries TRBV7-8 and TRBJ2-5, with 7 bases that match TRBD1. With 5 bases clipped from V and 2 bases from J, the junction kept 14 bases outside the gene matches. This CDR3 is 17 amino acids long. The germline V gene has CDR1 SGHVS and CDR2 FQNEAQ. Here the CDR3 reads CASSEFPQTQGQETQYF. CDR3 nucleotide sequence: TGTGCCAGCAGCGAATTCCCGCAGACACAGGGGCAAGAGACCCAGTACTTC.

This sequence joins TRBV9 and TRBJ1-1, with TRBD1 matching over 8 bases. CDR1 is SGDLS and CDR2 is YYNGEE in the germline V gene. Trimming took 3 bases from V and 0 from J; bases not matched to a gene: 19. The CDR3 has 20 residues. The CDR3 DNA is TGTGCCAGCAGCGCCGGGCATGGGTTGAGACAGGGGTGGTTGAACACTGAAGCTTTCTTT. It specifies CASSAGHGLRQGWLNTEAFF.

The chain uses TRBV7-9 and TRBJ2-7; D is undetermined. V shed 5 bases and J shed 7 bases, with 15 bases lying between them. Germline values: CDR1 SEHNR, CDR2 FQNEAQ (reference sequence). The CDR3 has 13 residues. CDR3 DNA sequence: TGTGCCAGCAGCCCCCGGCCCCGTGGGGAGCAGTACTTC. Protein product: CASSPRPRGEQYF.

A few counts support this clonotype. The rearrangement uses TRBV6-5 and TRBJ1-5; 7 positions match TRBD1. The V gene end was trimmed by 7 bases and the J gene end by 2 bases; junction bases not matched to a gene: 14. Germline CDR1 and CDR2: MNHEY and SVGAGI. This CDR3 is 17 amino acids long. CDR3 nucleotide sequence: TGTGCCAGCACCCAATCGTACAGGGGTGGAGGCAATCAGCCCCAGCATTTT. It is translated as CASTQSYRGGGNQPQHF.

This clonotype was found a few times. The chain couples TRBV5-6 to TRBJ1-2; possible D gene TRBD1, 6 bases. CDR3 length: 12 residues. The V end was cut by 4 bases, the J end by 9 bases, with 13 bases between. CDR1 is SGHDT, CDR2 YYEEEE, per germline. The CDR3 is CASSDHRASYTF. As DNA, the CDR3 is TGTGCCAGCAGCGACCACAGGGCGAGCTACACCTTC.

This chain links TRBV12-3 or TRBV12-4 with TRBJ2-1; 11 nucleotides agree with TRBD2. The CDR3 sequence is 16 residues long. With 4 bases clipped from V and 5 bases from J, the junction kept 7 bases outside the gene matches. This chain's CDR3 is CASSSYGTSGDNEQFF. CDR3 nucleotides: TGTGCCAGCAGTTCGTACGGGACTAGCGGCGACAATGAGCAGTTCTTC.

This clonotype was recorded once. The genes are TRBV14 and TRBJ2-5; D is unclear. The CDR3 consists of 14 residues. CDR1 and CDR2 (germline): SGHDN, FVKESK. The ends were cut back, 2 bases at V and 3 bases at J, with 10 bases in the middle. CDR3 protein: CASSQFGSEETQYF. The CDR3 nucleotides are TGTGCCAGCAGCCAATTTGGCAGTGAAGAGACCCAGTACTTC.

This clonotype has just a few counts. The J gene is TRBJ1-2, the V gene TRBV5-1; D is ambiguous. The CDR3 is 13 amino acids. V shed 1 base and J shed 8 bases, with 12 bases lying between them. CDR1 and CDR2 from the germline V gene are SGHRS and YFSETQ. CDR3 nucleotides: TGCGCCAGCAGCTTGAATTGGGAGAACGGCTACACCTTC. Its protein is CASSLNWENGYTF.

The sample holds a few counts of this clonotype. The chain employs TRBV6-1 and TRBJ2-1, with D possibly TRBD2 on 6 matching bases. The CDR3 is 15 amino acids. Trimming cost V 6 bases and J 0 bases, with 12 bases left between them. Germline loops: CDR1 MNHNS, CDR2 SASEGT. Here the CDR3 reads CASRAGTPSYNEQFF. CDR3 nucleotides: TGTGCCAGCAGGGCCGGGACTCCCTCCTACAATGAGCAGTTCTTC.

On this clonotype itself: One end of the junction varies from germline; a read error may be responsible. The rearrangement joins TRBV12-3 or TRBV12-4 to TRBJ2-5; 11 bases match TRBD2. The CDR3 sequence is 15 residues long. The CDR3 loop reads CANSPLSGGGETQYF. CDR3 nucleotides: TGTGCCAACAGTCCACTTAGCGGGGGGGGAGAGACCCAGTACTTC.

The J gene is TRBJ1-4, the V gene TRBV12-3 or TRBV12-4, with D perhaps TRBD1 (6 bases). The CDR3 sequence is 15 residues long. V gave up 6 bases and J gave up 0 bases, with 11 bases separating them. CDR3 bases: TGTGCCAGCAGGCGGGACACTGCAACTAATGAAAAACTGTTTTTT. Its protein product is CASRRDTATNEKLFF.

This clonotype was observed at least ten times. The J gene is TRBJ1-1, the V gene TRBV7-6; D perhaps matches TRBD1 (6 bases). From germline, CDR1 is SGHVS and CDR2 FNYEAQ. The germline V and J ends were trimmed by 4 bases and 0 bases, with 24 bases remaining between them. The CDR3 contains 19 residues. CDR3 nucleotides: TGTGCCAGCAGCTCCAGCATCATACCTACCGGGGGCTTGAACACTGAAGCTTTCTTT. This gives the protein CASSSSIIPTGGLNTEAFF. Full variable domain (outside the CDR3, taken from reference TRBV7-6 and TRBJ1-1): GAGVSQSPRYKVTKRGQDVALRCDPISGHVSLYWYRQALGQGPEFLTYFNYEAQQDKSGLPNDRFSAERPEGSISTLTIQRTEQRDSAMYRCASSSSIIPTGGLNTEAFFGQGTRLTVV.

This clonotype was counted only a few times. The chain employs TRBV12-3 or TRBV12-4 and TRBJ2-1; unclear D gene. The CDR3 has 11 residues. Trimming removed 3 bases at V and 9 bases at J, with 6 bases between. Here the CDR3 DNA reads TGTGCCAGCAGTTTCTTGGGTGAGCAGTTCTTC. Its protein product is CASSFLGEQFF.

The chain links TRBV2 to TRBJ2-5, with 12 positions matching TRBD2. Germline V gene data show CDR1 as SNHLY and CDR2 as FYNNEI. With 8 bases clipped from V and 0 bases from J, the junction kept 4 bases outside the gene matches. The CDR3 spans 15 residues. The CDR3 spells CASGRLAGDQETQYF. Here the CDR3 DNA reads TGTGCCAGCGGCCGACTAGCGGGGGACCAAGAGACCCAGTACTTC.

The chain carries TRBV29-1 and TRBJ1-1; D ambiguous. The V and J ends lost 1 base and 11 bases respectively, with 11 bases between them. This CDR3 comprises 11 residues. The germline V gene encodes CDR1 SQVTM and CDR2 ANQGSEA. This chain's CDR3 is CSVEVAGTAFF. CDR3 sequence (DNA): TGCAGCGTTGAAGTTGCAGGAACGGCTTTCTTT.

This clonotype was counted a single time. The chain combines TRBV20-1 with TRBJ2-4; D may be TRBD1 or TRBD2 (5 bases each). The CDR3 loop spans 14 amino acids. V shed 5 bases and J shed 3 bases, with 14 bases lying between them. CDR1 is DFQATT and CDR2 is SNEGSKA in the germline V gene (reference sequence). Here the CDR3 reads CSASGVGVKNIQYF. CDR3 DNA sequence: TGCAGTGCTTCAGGTGTGGGGGTCAAAAACATTCAGTACTTC.

This clonotype has just a few counts. This chain connects TRBV11-2 to TRBJ1-1; tentative D call: TRBD1 (6 bases). Germline V CDR1 and CDR2: SGHAT, FQNNGV. This CDR3 is 16 amino acids long. Deletions cut 0 bases from V and 4 bases from J, with 15 bases between. CDR3 DNA: TGTGCCAGCAGCTTAGAAGGCCAGGGGTGGGTCACTGAAGCTTTCTTT. Protein: CASSLEGQGWVTEAFF.

This clonotype turned up a few times. The gene calls are TRBV18 and TRBJ2-5; weak D call: TRBD1 (5 bases). The CDR3 has 15 residues. Trimming pared 4 bases from V and 1 base from J, leaving 13 bases between. CDR1 KGHSH and CDR2 LQKENI come from the germline V gene. Here the CDR3 reads CASSRGRLFQETQYF. The CDR3 DNA reads as TGTGCCAGCTCACGGGGCAGACTTTTCCAAGAGACCCAGTACTTC.

This clonotype has just a few counts. The chain carries TRBV4-1 and TRBJ2-1; no reliable D call. The CDR3 runs 13 residues. Per the germline V gene, CDR1 is MGHRA and CDR2 is YSYEKL. The germline V and J ends were trimmed by 3 bases and 4 bases, with 7 bases remaining between them. The CDR3 loop is CASSQTHYNEQFF. The CDR3 DNA is TGCGCCAGCAGCCAGACCCATTACAATGAGCAGTTCTTC.

In this sample, this clonotype turned up once. A much larger clone differs from this one at a single base, so this may be a read error. The V and J genes are TRBV12-3 or TRBV12-4 and TRBJ2-2, with a tentative D call TRBD2 (8 bases). The CDR3 length is 16 residues. CDR3 nucleotide sequence: TGTGTCAGCAGTTTAGCGGGACAGACGAACACCGGGGAGCTGTTTTTT. As protein: CVSSLAGQTNTGELFF.

The V gene is TRBV4-2, the J gene TRBJ2-7; 8 bases line up with TRBD2. This CDR3 has 15 amino acids. The germline V gene encodes CDR1 LGHNA and CDR2 YNFKEQ. The J segment lost 2 bases and the V segment lost 0 bases, leaving 3 bases of the junction unmatched. The CDR3 DNA reads TGTGCCAGCAGCCAAGAATCGCGGGGGGCCTACGAGCAGTACTTC. Translation gives CASSQESRGAYEQYF.

This clonotype was seen many times. This chain uses TRBV7-8 with TRBJ2-3; 9 bases match TRBD2. This CDR3 spans 16 amino acids. V shed 1 base and J 0 bases; nucleotides not matched to a gene: 2. Germline V gives CDR1 SGHVS, CDR2 FQNEAQ. The CDR3 DNA reads as TGTGCCAGCAGCTTAGAGGCGGGGGGGAGCACAGATACGCAGTATTTT. Translating it yields CASSLEAGGSTDTQYF.

This clonotype was recorded many times. The chain uses TRBV7-9 and TRBJ2-7; no reliable D call. V was shortened by 1 base and J by 6 bases, with 7 bases between the two germline ends. This CDR3 is built from 12 residues. The V gene's germline CDR1 is SEHNR and CDR2 FQNEAQ (reference sequence). This CDR3 reads CASSLGSGEQYV. The CDR3 region has the DNA TGTGCCAGCAGCTTAGGTTCAGGCGAGCAGTACGTC.

This clonotype has a count of ten or more. V usage is TRBV10-3 and J usage is TRBJ1-2, with D perhaps matching TRBD1 (5 bases). V dropped 4 bases and J dropped 4 bases, with 7 bases sitting between them. The CDR3 consists of 12 residues. From germline, CDR1 is ENHRY and CDR2 SYGVKD. The CDR3 here is CAISGDSYGYTF. The CDR3 bases are TGTGCCATCAGTGGTGACAGCTATGGCTACACCTTC.

The rearrangement uses TRBV15 and TRBJ2-1; 7 bases map to TRBD1. The V segment lost 0 bases and the J segment 6 bases; nucleotides outside the gene matches: 8. Germline V CDR1 and CDR2: LNHNV, YYDKDF (reference sequence). The CDR3 contains 16 residues. CDR3 residues: CATSRDNRGPANEQFF. CDR3 in DNA: TGTGCCACCAGCAGAGATAATAGGGGGCCGGCCAATGAGCAGTTCTTC.